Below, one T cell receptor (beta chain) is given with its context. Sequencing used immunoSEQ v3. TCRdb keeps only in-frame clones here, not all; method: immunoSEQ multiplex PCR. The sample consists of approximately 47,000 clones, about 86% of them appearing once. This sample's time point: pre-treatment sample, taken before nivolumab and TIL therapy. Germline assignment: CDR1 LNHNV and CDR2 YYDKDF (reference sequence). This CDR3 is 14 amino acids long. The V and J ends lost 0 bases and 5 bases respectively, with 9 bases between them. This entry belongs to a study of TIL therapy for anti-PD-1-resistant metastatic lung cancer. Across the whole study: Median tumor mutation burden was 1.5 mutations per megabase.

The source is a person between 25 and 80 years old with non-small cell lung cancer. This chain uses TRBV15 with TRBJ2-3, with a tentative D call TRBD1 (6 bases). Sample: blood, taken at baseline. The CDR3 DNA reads TGTGCCACCAGCAGAGATCAGGGGCGAGATACGCAGTATTTT. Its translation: CATSRDQGRDTQYF. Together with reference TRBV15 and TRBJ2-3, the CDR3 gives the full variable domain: DAMVIQNPRYQVTQFGKPVTLSCSQTLNHNVMYWYQQKSSQAPKLLFHYYDKDFNNEADTPDNFQSRRPNTSFCFLDIRSPGLGDTAMYLCATSRDQGRDTQYFGPGTRLTVL.